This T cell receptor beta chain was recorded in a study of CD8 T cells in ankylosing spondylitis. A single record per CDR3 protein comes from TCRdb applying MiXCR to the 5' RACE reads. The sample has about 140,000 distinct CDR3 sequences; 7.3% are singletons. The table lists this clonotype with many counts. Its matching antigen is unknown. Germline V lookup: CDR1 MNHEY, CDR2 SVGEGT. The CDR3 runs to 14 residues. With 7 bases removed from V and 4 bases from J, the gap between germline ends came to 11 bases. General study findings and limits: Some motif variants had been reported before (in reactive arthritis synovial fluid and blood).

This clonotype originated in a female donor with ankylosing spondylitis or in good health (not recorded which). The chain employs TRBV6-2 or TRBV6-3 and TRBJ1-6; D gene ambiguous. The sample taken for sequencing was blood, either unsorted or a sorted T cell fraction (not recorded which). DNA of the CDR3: TGTGCCAGCACCTTGGGCGATTATAATTCACCCCTCCACTTT. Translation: CASTLGDYNSPLHF.